Each of the 8 T cell receptor beta chains below was sequenced from the same sample in a study of regulatory T cells in long-lasting Graves disease. Time point described: persistent/refractory GD, antithyroid drugs over 5 years with positive TRAb. Isolated PBMC RNA provided the starting material for the TCR library. Building the TCR beta libraries relied on iRepertoire HTBI primers, and CDR3 regions underwent Arm-PCR. TCRdb used MiXCR to reprocess the multiplex PCR reads, holding one entry per CDR3 protein. The table includes hundreds of thousands of distinct CDR3 sequences, about 22% detected once. The sequences come from peripheral blood mononuclear cells (PBMCs), collected when the disease was refractory, from a patient treated with antithyroid drugs. The receptors here all came from a female donor with Graves disease.

This chain links TRBV5-6 with TRBJ1-5; D might be TRBD1 (6 bases). V dropped 9 bases and J dropped 4 bases, with 14 bases sitting between them. This CDR3 has 13 amino acids. The germline gives CDR1 SGHDT, CDR2 YYEEEE. The CDR3 protein is CATARGPNQPQHF. Here the CDR3 DNA reads TGTGCCACCGCTCGGGGGCCGAATCAGCCCCAGCATTTT.

Turning to this clonotype: A much larger clone lies one base from this, so it may be a read error. The V call is TRBV9, the J call TRBJ2-5; D is perhaps TRBD2 (7 bases). Per the germline V gene, CDR1 is SGDLS and CDR2 is YYNGEE. This CDR3 is built from 14 residues. V was shortened by 6 bases and J by 5 bases, with 17 bases between the two germline ends. CDR3 sequence reads: CASNQGGVGETQYF. The CDR3 DNA follows: TGTGCCAGCAACCAAGGGGGGGTTGGGGAGACCCAGTACTTC.

This clonotype was seen at least ten times. The V call is TRBV2, the J call TRBJ1-1, with D tentatively TRBD1 (5 bases). Germline V gene data show CDR1 as SNHLY and CDR2 as FYNNEI. This CDR3 spans 14 amino acids. V lost 6 bases to trimming and J lost 1 base, with 12 bases between them. The CDR3 sequence: CASRGRTANTEAFF. The CDR3 coding sequence is TGTGCCAGCAGGGGGCGGACGGCGAACACTGAAGCTTTCTTT. The full variable domain, rest sourced from reference TRBV2 and TRBJ1-1, is EPEVTQTPSHQVTQMGQEVILRCVPISNHLYFYWYRQILGQKVEFLVSFYNNEISEKSEIFDDQFSVERPDGSNFTLKIRSTKLEDSAMYFCASRGRTANTEAFFGQGTRLTVV.

This clonotype has just a few counts. The rearrangement joins TRBV4-1 to TRBJ1-1, with D perhaps TRBD1 (6 bases). The V end lost 10 bases, the J end lost 1 base, and 16 bases lay between the germline ends. Per germline, CDR1 MGHRA and CDR2 YSYEKL. The CDR3 length is 14 residues. In DNA, the CDR3 is TGCGCCACCCGGTCCCGGGGGCGGAACACTGAAGCTTTCTTT. Translating gives CATRSRGRNTEAFF.

This clonotype occurred many times. The genes are TRBV11-3 and TRBJ1-1; TRBD1 is a possible D gene (6 bases). The CDR3 consists of 15 residues. The V and J ends lost 1 base and 4 bases respectively, with 13 bases between them. CDR1 and CDR2 (germline): SGHNT, YENEEA. The CDR3 is CASSLGGARGTEAFF. CDR3 bases: TGTGCCAGCAGCTTAGGGGGGGCAAGGGGCACTGAAGCTTTCTTT.

The sample holds a few counts of this clonotype. The J gene is TRBJ1-1, the V gene TRBV3-1; D is unresolved. The CDR3 has 14 residues. V lost 0 bases and J lost 4, with 9 bases in between. Germline CDR1 and CDR2: LGHDT and YNNKEL (reference sequence). Here the CDR3 DNA reads TGTGCCAGCAGCCAAGAGGGTATGGTCACTGAAGCTTTCTTT. Its translation is CASSQEGMVTEAFF. Looking up the rest from reference TRBV3-1 and TRBJ1-1 gives the full variable domain: DTAVSQTPKYLVTQMGNDKSIKCEQNLGHDTMYWYKQDSKKFLKIMFSYNNKELIINETVPNRFSPKSPDKAHLNLHINSLELGDSAVYFCASSQEGMVTEAFFGQGTRLTVV.

This clonotype came up many times. V is TRBV20-1 and J is TRBJ1-1, with D unresolved. Germline lookup yields CDR1 DFQATT and CDR2 SNEGSKA (reference sequence). This CDR3 region has 12 residues. Trimming took 6 bases from V and 6 from J, leaving 14 bases between them. CDR3 residues: CSALIWAPEAFF. CDR3 nucleotide sequence: TGCAGTGCGTTAATTTGGGCACCTGAAGCTTTCTTT.

This clonotype showed up just once. V usage is TRBV7-2 and J usage is TRBJ1-5; possibly TRBD1 for D (5 bases). This CDR3 is 17 amino acids long. Trimming removed 0 bases from V and 10 bases from J, with 22 bases in between. Germline V gives CDR1 SGHTA, CDR2 FQGNSA. CDR3 bases: TGTGCCAGCAGCTTAGCGCTTTGGGGGAACCAAATCGGTCCCCAGCATTTT. It specifies CASSLALWGNQIGPQHF.